This is a list of T cell receptor beta chains from one sample in a study of technical replicates of blood from a handful of donors. Profiling relied on immunoSEQ multiplex PCR, and the TCRdb table lists in-frame clones only, not all of them. Among about 70,000 clones listed, about 94% were seen once. Sequenced sample: T cells isolated from PBMCs. The source is a human donor in good health. CDR3s leave out the opening cysteine and the closing phenylalanine or tryptophan. Each record gives: J gene, clone size, D gene, V gene, CDR3 protein. A D gene is named only where the DNA matches it firmly. Clone size appears in some rows only: once, few, many, or a class for an expanded clone.

j_gene: TRBJ2-5
abundance: .
d_gene: .
v_gene: TRBV7-2
CDR3aa: ASSLASGQETQY

j_gene: TRBJ2-7
abundance: .
d_gene: .
v_gene: TRBV5-1
CDR3aa: ASSESGQSYEQY

j_gene: TRBJ1-1
abundance: .
d_gene: .
v_gene: TRBV4-1
CDR3aa: ASSQGQVTYTEAF

j_gene: TRBJ2-2
abundance: .
d_gene: .
v_gene: TRBV10-1
CDR3aa: ASTPREPTGELF

j_gene: TRBJ2-1
abundance: .
d_gene: .
v_gene: TRBV6-5
CDR3aa: ASSYSTYVF

j_gene: TRBJ1-4
abundance: .
d_gene: .
v_gene: TRBV25-1
CDR3aa: ASSAGTNEKLF

j_gene: TRBJ1-2
abundance: .
d_gene: .
v_gene: TRBV7-9
CDR3aa: ASSLLVGYT

j_gene: TRBJ1-1
abundance: once
d_gene: .
v_gene: TRBV5-1
CDR3aa: ASSLVSGSDTEAF

j_gene: TRBJ1-2
abundance: .
d_gene: .
v_gene: TRBV7-9
CDR3aa: ASSLGQLYGYT

j_gene: TRBJ1-1
abundance: .
d_gene: .
v_gene: TRBV10-2
CDR3aa: ASSEQSNTEAF

j_gene: TRBJ2-4
abundance: .
d_gene: .
v_gene: TRBV6-1
CDR3aa: ASSEVLGEGALNIQY

j_gene: TRBJ1-2
abundance: .
d_gene: TRBD1
v_gene: TRBV13
CDR3aa: ASSLGDRVVGGYT

j_gene: TRBJ1-5
abundance: once
d_gene: .
v_gene: TRBV7-2
CDR3aa: ASSIPGWQPQH

j_gene: TRBJ2-7
abundance: .
d_gene: .
v_gene: TRBV6-1
CDR3aa: ASSEVGSSYEQY

j_gene: TRBJ1-2
abundance: .
d_gene: TRBD1
v_gene: TRBV2
CDR3aa: ASPGTEDYGYT